The 32 T cell receptor beta chains below were found in one sample sequenced in a study of CD8 T cells in Susac syndrome. It was with random hexamers that about 0.45 to 1 ug RNA was reverse transcribed. MiXCR, run by TCRdb on the immunoSEQ multiplex PCR reads, gives a single entry per CDR3 protein. This table has 300,000 or so distinct CDR3 sequences, 92% appearing once. Sequenced: CD4+ T cells from PBMCs. These receptors came from a human donor with multiple sclerosis.

In DNA form, the CDR3 reads TGCGCCAGCAGCTTGCGGCCGACTAGCGGGGGGGCCCAGCAGTACTTC. Protein: CASSLRPTSGGAQQYF. This chain links TRBV5-1 with TRBJ2-7; 14 nucleotides line up with TRBD2. The V gene end was trimmed by 1 base and the J gene end by 8 bases; junction bases not matched to a gene: 8. Per germline, CDR1 SGHRS and CDR2 YFSETQ. This CDR3 has 16 residues.

As DNA, the CDR3 is TGTGCCACCAGCAGGCGGACCCCTAGCACAGATACGCAGTATTTT. It translates to CATSRRTPSTDTQYF. J is TRBJ2-3 and V is TRBV15, with D unresolved. Between the trimmed V and J ends, which lost 3 bases and 0 bases, there was a span of 10 bases. CDR3 length equals 15 residues. Germline CDR1 LNHNV, CDR2 YYDKDF (reference sequence).

The chain is built from TRBV5-1 and TRBJ2-3; no clear D. From germline, CDR1 is SGHRS and CDR2 YFSETQ. This CDR3 has 14 residues. Trimming took off 0 bases at V and 4 bases at J, with 9 bases between the two ends. CDR3: CASSLALEPDTQYF. CDR3 DNA sequence: TGCGCCAGCAGCTTGGCATTAGAACCAGATACGCAGTATTTT.

The chain links TRBV13 to TRBJ1-2; TRBD1 aligns across 7 bases. Germline CDR1 PRHDT, CDR2 FYEKMQ (reference sequence). V lost 3 bases to trimming and J lost 6 bases; unmatched junction nucleotides: 4. This CDR3 region has 13 residues. CDR3 DNA: TGTGCCAGCAGCTTCGAGGGGGCCCATGGCTACACCTTC. Translating it yields CASSFEGAHGYTF.

The chain links TRBV5-1 to TRBJ1-2; TRBD1 might be the D (6 bases). CDR3 length equals 14 residues. Germline V gives CDR1 SGHRS, CDR2 YFSETQ. The V gene lost 0 bases and the J gene lost 0 bases, with 6 bases spanning the gap. CDR3 in DNA: TGCGCCAGCAGCTTGGGGGACACTAACTATGGCTACACCTTC. This translates into CASSLGDTNYGYTF.

The chain recombines TRBV20-1 with TRBJ2-2; unclear D gene. V was shortened by 5 bases and J by 1 base, with 17 bases between the two germline ends. In germline, CDR1 is DFQATT, CDR2 SNEGSKA (reference sequence). This CDR3 comprises 16 residues. The CDR3 region has the DNA TGCAGTGCTGCCCCCAACGGGCCCCAGAACACCGGGGAGCTGTTTTTT. Encoded protein: CSAAPNGPQNTGELFF.

The chain combines TRBV11-2 with TRBJ2-5; unclear D gene. The CDR3 runs to 11 residues. Trimming shortened V by 4 bases and J by 5 bases, and 5 bases separated the two germline ends. Germline CDR1 is SGHAT and CDR2 is FQNNGV. In DNA form, the CDR3 reads TGTGCCAGCAGCTCTTGGGAGACCCAGTACTTC. This codes for CASSSWETQYF. Full variable domain (missing parts from reference TRBV11-2 and TRBJ2-5): EAGVAQSPRYKIIEKRQSVAFWCNPISGHATLYWYQQILGQGPKLLIQFQNNGVVDDSQLPKDRFSAERLKGVDSTLKIQPAKLEDSAVYLCASSSWETQYFGPGTRLLVL.

This clonotype showed up just once. The chain joins TRBV7-2 to TRBJ2-3; 8 positions agree with TRBD2. The CDR3 contains 13 residues. The trim removed 2 bases at V and 8 bases at J, leaving 3 bases unmatched. Germline values: CDR1 SGHTA, CDR2 FQGNSA. DNA of the CDR3: TGTGCCAGCAGCTTACCGGGGGGGCGTACGCAGTATTTT. Translating it yields CASSLPGGRTQYF.

The chain joins TRBV29-1 to TRBJ2-3; weak D call: TRBD2 (5 bases). Germline V lookup: CDR1 SQVTM, CDR2 ANQGSEA. The CDR3 extends over 14 amino acids. With 6 bases removed from V and 6 bases from J, the gap between germline ends came to 19 bases. The CDR3 spells CSVEDKGITDTQYF. CDR3 nucleotides: TGCAGCGTGGAGGATAAAGGAATTACCGATACGCAGTATTTT.

The rearrangement links TRBV6-5 to TRBJ2-3; 8 nucleotides align to TRBD1. Looked up from germline, CDR1 is MNHEY and CDR2 is SVGAGI. The CDR3 consists of 15 residues. The V segment lost 6 bases and the J segment 1 base; nucleotides outside the gene matches: 6. The CDR3 region has the DNA TGTGCCAGCAGGGCCGGACAGGGTCGCACAGATACGCAGTATTTT. Amino acid sequence: CASRAGQGRTDTQYF.

This chain connects TRBV7-8 to TRBJ1-1, with D possibly being TRBD1 (5 bases). Per the germline V gene, CDR1 is SGHVS and CDR2 is FQNEAQ. V gave up 4 bases and J gave up 9 bases, with 18 bases separating them. This CDR3 has 14 amino acids. In DNA, the CDR3 is TGTGCCAGCAGCTCTAGGGAAGGGGATCTAAAAGCTTTCTTT. Amino acids: CASSSREGDLKAFF.

The rearrangement uses TRBV19 and TRBJ1-2, with 8 bases lining up with TRBD1. Germline V gene data show CDR1 as LNHDA and CDR2 as SQIVND (reference sequence). Losses at the gene ends were 10 bases for V and 2 bases for J; bases not matched to a gene: 15. The CDR3 extends over 16 amino acids. The CDR3 sequence is CATQHSGTGQNYGYTF. The DNA for the CDR3 is TGTGCCACCCAACATTCTGGGACAGGCCAAAACTATGGCTACACCTTC.

The chain uses TRBV20-1 and TRBJ1-1; D is undetermined. The CDR3 is made up of 14 amino acids. Germline V lookup: CDR1 DFQATT, CDR2 SNEGSKA (reference sequence). Between the trimmed V and J ends, which lost 5 bases and 0 bases, there was a span of 13 bases. The CDR3 is CSAPITNMNTEAFF. CDR3 DNA sequence: TGCAGTGCTCCGATTACCAACATGAACACTGAAGCTTTCTTT.

The V gene is TRBV5-4, the J gene TRBJ1-6, with a tentative D call TRBD1 (5 bases). This CDR3 is built from 14 residues. CDR1 is SGHNT, CDR2 YYREEE, per germline (reference sequence). Trimming stripped 0 bases from V and 15 bases from J, with 16 bases between. Here the CDR3 DNA reads TGTGCCAGCAGCTTGGGGTTTAGGGACCTTAACCTCCACTTT. It translates to CASSLGFRDLNLHF.

This sequence joins TRBV30 and TRBJ2-2; D is unclear. The V end lost 0 bases, the J end lost 1 base, and 6 bases lay between the germline ends. This CDR3 has 14 amino acids. CDR1 and CDR2 (germline): GTSNPN, SVGIG (reference sequence). CDR3 DNA: TGTGCCTGGAGTGTAAACGTGAACACCGGGGAGCTGTTTTTT. Amino acids: CAWSVNVNTGELFF.

The chain recombines TRBV30 with TRBJ1-5, with a weak D call TRBD1 (6 bases). Trimming removed 0 bases at V and 3 bases at J, with 9 bases between. The CDR3 covers 14 residues. Per germline, CDR1 GTSNPN and CDR2 SVGIG (reference sequence). CDR3 residues: CAWSVAGVNQPQHF. As DNA, the CDR3 is TGTGCCTGGAGTGTTGCAGGGGTCAATCAGCCCCAGCATTTT.

The chain is built from TRBV6-1 and TRBJ2-7; 7 bases agree with TRBD1. This CDR3 spans 17 amino acids. Germline V gene sequence: CDR1 MNHNS, CDR2 SASEGT. Trimming cost V 8 bases and J 3 bases; bases outside gene matches: 19. The CDR3 DNA reads as TGTGCCAGCGTCGTTCGGTTTCCTCCGGGACAGATCTACGAGCAGTACTTC. It specifies CASVVRFPPGQIYEQYF.

The chain joins TRBV12-3 or TRBV12-4 to TRBJ2-2; D is perhaps TRBD2 (5 bases). The ends were cut back, 5 bases at V and 1 base at J, with 11 bases in the middle. There are 15 residues in the CDR3. The CDR3 coding sequence is TGTGCCAGCAGTAAGGAGCGGCAGAACACCGGGGAGCTGTTTTTT. It is translated as CASSKERQNTGELFF.

A single count supports this clonotype. The gene calls are TRBV19 and TRBJ1-5; 9 bases match TRBD1. This CDR3 contains 16 residues. Germline V CDR1 and CDR2: LNHDA, SQIVND (reference sequence). With V trimmed by 8 bases and J by 5 bases, 13 bases remained unmatched. This chain's CDR3 is CASVNRGRGNDQPQHF. CDR3 coding DNA: TGTGCCAGTGTTAACAGGGGGCGAGGCAACGATCAGCCCCAGCATTTT.

This sequence joins TRBV14 and TRBJ2-7; D may match TRBD1 or TRBD2 (6 bases each). Trimming left V 3 bases short and J 3 bases short, with 21 bases between. Germline-derived CDR1 and CDR2 are SGHDN and FVKESK. The CDR3 sequence is 17 residues long. The CDR3 sequence: CASSQRLRGRGNYEQYF. The DNA for the CDR3 is TGTGCCAGCAGCCAGCGCCTCAGGGGCCGGGGGAACTACGAGCAGTACTTC.

The V call is TRBV3-1, the J call TRBJ2-6, with D maybe TRBD1 (5 bases). V was cut by 9 bases and J by 2 bases, with 11 bases left in between. Germline CDR1 and CDR2: LGHDT and YNNKEL (reference sequence). The CDR3 spans 14 residues. CDR3 residues: CASSMGPGANVLTF. The DNA for the CDR3 is TGTGCCAGTTCCATGGGGCCTGGGGCCAACGTCCTGACTTTC.

The chain has TRBV29-1 and TRBJ2-1, with a weak D call TRBD2 (5 bases). The CDR3 length is 13 residues. CDR1 and CDR2 from the germline V gene are SQVTM and ANQGSEA. CDR3 loop: CAGGGPNLNEQFF. In DNA, the CDR3 is TGCGCCGGCGGCGGGCCCAATCTCAATGAGCAGTTCTTC.

V and J are TRBV3-1 and TRBJ2-1, with 7 bases that match TRBD2. CDR3 length: 14 amino acids. From germline, CDR1 is LGHDT and CDR2 YNNKEL (reference sequence). The V gene end was trimmed by 4 bases and the J gene end by 7 bases; junction bases not matched to a gene: 7. DNA of the CDR3: TGTGCCAGCAGCCTTCGGATCGGGGGGAATGAGCAGTTCTTC. Translating gives CASSLRIGGNEQFF.

The chain is built from TRBV20-1 and TRBJ2-1; D tentatively fits TRBD1 or TRBD2 (5 bases each). CDR1 and CDR2 from the germline V gene are DFQATT and SNEGSKA (reference sequence). CDR3 length: 12 residues. V was pared by 0 bases and J by 13 bases, with 13 bases between. CDR3 in amino acids: CSARDLGRGQFF. The CDR3 nucleotides read TGCAGTGCTAGAGATCTGGGTCGGGGCCAGTTCTTC.

The sample holds one count of this clonotype. The chain joins TRBV2 to TRBJ1-5; a possible D gene is TRBD1 (5 bases). Looked up from germline, CDR1 is SNHLY and CDR2 is FYNNEI. V was clipped by 6 bases and J by 7 bases, with 13 bases between them. The CDR3 length is 13 residues. The CDR3 nucleotides are TGTGCCAGCAGAGTCTTCGGGGCCCAGCCCCAGCATTTT. Its translation is CASRVFGAQPQHF.

The rearrangement joins TRBV6-2 or TRBV6-3 to TRBJ2-5; the match to TRBD2 covers 7 bases. The germline V gene has CDR1 MNHEY and CDR2 SVGEGT. The junction had 17 bases not matched to a gene; V was cut back by 9 bases and J by 4 bases. The CDR3 is made up of 16 amino acids. Written as DNA, the CDR3 is TGTGCCAGTTCCTATGAGGCGGGAGTACGGATAGAGACCCAGTACTTC. Translated: CASSYEAGVRIETQYF.

V and J are TRBV5-1 and TRBJ2-7, with D unclear. Germline V CDR1 and CDR2: SGHRS, YFSETQ. With 0 bases removed from V and 3 bases from J, the gap between germline ends came to 16 bases. The CDR3 is made up of 16 amino acids. The CDR3 sequence is CASSLGPAGWVYEQYF. CDR3 nucleotides: TGCGCCAGCAGCTTGGGACCCGCAGGATGGGTCTACGAGCAGTACTTC.

The rearrangement joins TRBV29-1 to TRBJ2-1; 7 bases are a match to TRBD1. The V gene's germline CDR1 is SQVTM and CDR2 ANQGSEA. CDR3 length: 22 amino acids. Germline trimming cut 3 bases from V and 9 bases from J; bases unmatched to any gene: 35. The CDR3 is CSVDSMGSGRGENRGRFGEQFF. The CDR3 DNA sequence: TGCAGCGTTGATTCAATGGGGAGTGGTCGGGGAGAGAACAGGGGACGGTTTGGTGAGCAGTTCTTC.

The V and J genes are TRBV18 and TRBJ1-4; D unresolved. CDR3 length: 18 residues. V was pared by 1 base and J by 0 bases, with 15 bases between. Per germline, CDR1 KGHSH and CDR2 LQKENI. The CDR3: CASSPLPPNRATNEKLFF. CDR3 sequence (DNA): TGTGCCAGCTCACCACTTCCTCCCAACCGGGCAACTAATGAAAAACTGTTTTTT.

The V and J genes are TRBV30 and TRBJ2-7; D is unclear. The germline V gene encodes CDR1 GTSNPN and CDR2 SVGIG (reference sequence). V lost 1 base, J lost 0 bases, and 10 bases lay in between. The CDR3 spans 14 residues. CDR3 region: CAWSGVESSYEQYF. CDR3 bases: TGTGCCTGGAGTGGGGTAGAGAGCTCCTACGAGCAGTACTTC.

The CDR3 is CASSPLLAGGHNEQFF. The CDR3 DNA reads as TGTGCCAGCAGCCCCCTGTTAGCGGGGGGACACAATGAGCAGTTCTTC. V gene TRBV5-6 combines with J gene TRBJ2-1; 10 bases align to TRBD2. This CDR3 is built from 16 residues. The trim removed 4 bases at V and 5 bases at J, leaving 9 bases unmatched. CDR1 SGHDT and CDR2 YYEEEE come from the germline V gene.

The chain combines TRBV7-2 with TRBJ2-7; the D gene is possibly TRBD2 (7 bases). Trimming stripped 3 bases from V and 5 bases from J, with 11 bases between. This CDR3 spans 13 amino acids. Germline CDR1 SGHTA, CDR2 FQGNSA. CDR3 DNA: TGTGCCAGCAGCTTCGGGGGGCGGGACGAGCAGTACTTC. Translating it yields CASSFGGRDEQYF.